The entry that follows covers one TCR beta chain sequence. Its cognate antigen is unknown. The data were obtained in a study of cytomegalovirus exposure and HLA in healthy donors. Turning to the study itself: The early release's HLA-typed donors yielded approximately 81 million unique TCRs.

Study-wide results and limits: Common viral pathogens were later found to be apparently linked to several of the most significant clusters. In an earlier analysis, productive rearrangement rates for most beta V segments clustered near 87% or 30%. In a later analysis, around 18,000 TCR beta sequences were associated with HLA alleles at 0.05 false discovery rate.

Vbeta (60) and Jbeta (13) primers were used in the PCR. Assay used: immunoSEQ multiplex PCR; TCRdb lists only in-frame clones, some missing. Of approximately 150,000 clones detected, 87% appear once; the ten largest clones hold 0.75% to 0.95%. Germline V gene lookup returns CDR1 SGHAT and CDR2 FQNNGV. The V and J ends lost 3 bases and 3 bases respectively, with 9 bases between them. The CDR3 has 13 residues. Sequencing was performed on PBMCs. This receptor was obtained from a woman aged 25-40 years in good health and CMV-seronegative. This chain links TRBV11-2 with TRBJ2-7; D gene unclear. Here the CDR3 DNA reads TGTGCCAGCAGCTTGGCGGTAAGCTACGAGCAGTACTTC. As protein: CASSLAVSYEQYF.